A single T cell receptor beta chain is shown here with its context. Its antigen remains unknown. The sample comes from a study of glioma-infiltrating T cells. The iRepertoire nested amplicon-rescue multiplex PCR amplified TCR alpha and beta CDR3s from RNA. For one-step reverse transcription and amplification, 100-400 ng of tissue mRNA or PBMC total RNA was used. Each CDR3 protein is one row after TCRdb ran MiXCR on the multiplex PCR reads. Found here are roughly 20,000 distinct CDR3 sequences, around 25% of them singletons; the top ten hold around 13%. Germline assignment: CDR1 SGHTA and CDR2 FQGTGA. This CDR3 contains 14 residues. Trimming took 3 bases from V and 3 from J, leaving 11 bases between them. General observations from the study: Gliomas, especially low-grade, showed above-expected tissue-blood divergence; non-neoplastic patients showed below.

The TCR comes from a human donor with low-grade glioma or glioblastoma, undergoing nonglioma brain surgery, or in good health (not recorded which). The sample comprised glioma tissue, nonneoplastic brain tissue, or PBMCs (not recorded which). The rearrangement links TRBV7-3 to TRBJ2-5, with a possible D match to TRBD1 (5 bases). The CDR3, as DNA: TGTGCCAGCAGCTTGTCAGGGATCGAAGAGACCCAGTACTTC. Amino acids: CASSLSGIEETQYF.